This paragraph covers one T cell receptor beta chain sequence. Its target is not known. This record comes from a study of T cell responses to AZD1222 COVID-19 vaccine. Findings of the study overall: Unmutated regions of variants are reportedly targeted by nearly half of spike-specific TCRs.

The repertoire was sequenced with immunoSEQ multiplex PCR; TCRdb's copy has only in-frame clones and lacks some. The sample holds tens of thousands of clones, 83% seen once. The sequenced sample was peripheral blood, obtained 28 days after the second AZD1222 dose. This sequence was found in an adult who received the AZD1222 COVID-19 vaccine.

This CDR3 is CASSYSAGGSPEAFF. The CDR3 DNA is TGTGCCAGCAGTTACTCTGCAGGGGGCTCCCCTGAAGCTTTCTTT. This chain uses TRBV6-2 or TRBV6-3 with TRBJ1-1, with 8 bases that match TRBD1. There are 15 residues in the CDR3. Germline CDR1 and CDR2: MNHEY and SVGEGT. Unmatched junction bases numbered 6, after V lost 0 bases and J lost 6 bases.